This entry concerns a single T cell receptor (beta chain). The specificity of this receptor is unknown. The record has no base qualities; no much larger clone is one base away. A total of 29 patients with locally advanced or metastatic urothelial carcinoma, treated at Memorial Sloan Kettering on a trial protocol, made up the cohort. Peripheral blood mononuclear cells were collected pretreatment and during treatment, with between 1 and 8 total time points per patient. The Qiagen DNeasy Blood extraction kit was used to purify genomic DNA from total PBMCs and tumor samples. Collected pretreatment and during treatment, PBMCs were isolated and stored as previously described. This entry is derived from a study of PD-L1 blockade in urothelial cancer (dated by TCRdb to 2015 to 2018). About the full investigation: All patients started therapy at some point between 2014 and 2016 and received atezolizumab 1,200 mg intravenously every 3 weeks. About 85% of the 29 patients were males with bladder-origin urothelial cancer, and 18 of 29 reported a prior smoking history. An ECOG performance status of 0 or 1 was recorded for the patients, and 0 to 3 prior chemotherapy regimens had been received by the patients. Blood samples were analyzed 3 weeks after the start of treatment (second dose) and 6 weeks after the start of treatment. Blood samples gave median yields of roughly 150,000 T cells and tens of thousands of unique TCRs, along with a median clonality of around 0.075. Somatic, immune and clinical correlates of response to PD-L1 blockade with atezolizumab in urothelial cancer were the focus of an exploratory multi-omic analysis. Pretreatment tumor samples and matched peripheral blood, collected serially before and after atezolizumab treatment, underwent TCR sequencing. Durable clinical benefit was defined as progression-free survival longer than 6 months, and TCR features were also tested against progression-free and overall survival. In the same patients, whole exome sequencing and RNA sequencing of pretreatment tumors were performed in addition to TCR sequencing. Nine or ten patients reached durable clinical benefit, while around 19 patients did not. Pretreatment blood TCR-seq was available for around 29 patients, at least one posttreatment blood collection was obtained for approximately 24 patients, and tumor TCR-seq was available for approximately 24 patients.

Synthetic TCR analog templates were spiked into each PCR so that absolute template abundance could be estimated from read counts. TCRbeta CDR3 regions were amplified from genomic DNA with bias-controlled V and J gene primers using the immunoSEQ assay. Rearranged TCRbeta segments were sequenced at approximately 20X coverage. In the original analysis: Sequencing errors were corrected by clustering, and CDR3s were annotated against IMGT so that V, D and J genes could be assigned. Downstream analyses used only productive TCRbeta rearrangements, leaving out any out-of-frame or stop-codon sequences. Clonality was calculated as one minus the Shannon entropy normalized by the log of the number of unique productive sequences. Clones differing between time points or between blood and tumor were identified using Fisher's exact test with Benjamini-Hochberg correction, with an adjusted p below 0.01 applied as the threshold. The table comes from immuneACCESS by way of TCRdb, which keeps in-frame sequences with V and J called. Part of the clones is missing from these tables; in studies checked, under half for an unresolved V gene and the rest for unknown reasons. Clone size and V and J calls were adopted from that table, with D and trimming inferred from the DNA. This sample is represented by tens of thousands of clones; over 90% of them were singletons. The leading ten clones occupy 7.5% to 10% of the sample.

What the research found in general, with its limitations: Because the sample size was small (n = 29) and many of the analyses were exploratory, the results are meant to be hypothesis-generating. Patients with durable benefit showed greater expansion of tumor-associated TCR clones in peripheral blood 3 weeks after starting treatment (n ≈ 23, p = 0.022). Improved progression-free and overall survival was found to be associated with pretreatment peripheral blood TCR clonality below the median.

The source is a man between 60 and 70 years old with urothelial cancer. The sample was PBMCs, taken around atezolizumab (anti-PD-L1) treatment.

CDR3 reads: CASSPWRQGSTFF. At the DNA level, the sequence is TGTGCCAGCAGCCCATGGCGACAGGGATCGACTTTCTTT. The rearrangement joined TRBV7-2 to TRBJ1-1, with 7 bases in between that match TRBD1. The germline V gene sets CDR1 to SGHTA and CDR2 to FQGNSA. The CDR3 has 13 amino acids, counting the end cysteine and phenylalanine. Here the CDR3 DNA is all that survives: 39 bases in frame from base 1. Ends trimmed: V by 5 bases, J by 12 bases; bases unmatched to a gene: 12.